This TCR beta chain comes out of a study of T cell changes during pregnancy in multiple sclerosis. Profiled with immunoSEQ multiplex PCR; TCRdb holds only in-frame clones, not every one. The sample lists around 30,000 clones, around nine tenths occurring once. Germline assignment: CDR1 MNHEY and CDR2 SVGAGI. The CDR3 is 13 residues long. Deletions cut 8 bases from V and 3 bases from J, with 13 bases between. The sequence derives from a female donor with multiple sclerosis, enrolled in a pregnancy study. The chain has TRBV6-5 and TRBJ1-1; D might be TRBD1 (5 bases). The sample in question was CD8+ T cells from peripheral blood mononuclear cells, obtained in the third trimester of pregnancy. The DNA for the CDR3 is TGTGCCAGCCGGCTCAGGGTACACACTGAAGCTTTCTTT. Encoded protein: CASRLRVHTEAFF.